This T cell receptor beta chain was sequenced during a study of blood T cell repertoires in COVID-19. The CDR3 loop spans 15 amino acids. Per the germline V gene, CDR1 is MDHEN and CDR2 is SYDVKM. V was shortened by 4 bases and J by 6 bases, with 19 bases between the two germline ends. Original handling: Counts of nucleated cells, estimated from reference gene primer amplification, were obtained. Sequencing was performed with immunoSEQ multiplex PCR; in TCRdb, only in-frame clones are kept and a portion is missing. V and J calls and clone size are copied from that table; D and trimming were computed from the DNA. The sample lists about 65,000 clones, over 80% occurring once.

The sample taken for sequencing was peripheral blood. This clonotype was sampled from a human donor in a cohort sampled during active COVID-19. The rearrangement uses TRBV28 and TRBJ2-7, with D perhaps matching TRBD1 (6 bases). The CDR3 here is CASSSRQVHFPEQYF. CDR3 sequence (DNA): TGTGCCAGCAGTTCAAGACAGGTTCATTTTCCCGAGCAGTACTTC.